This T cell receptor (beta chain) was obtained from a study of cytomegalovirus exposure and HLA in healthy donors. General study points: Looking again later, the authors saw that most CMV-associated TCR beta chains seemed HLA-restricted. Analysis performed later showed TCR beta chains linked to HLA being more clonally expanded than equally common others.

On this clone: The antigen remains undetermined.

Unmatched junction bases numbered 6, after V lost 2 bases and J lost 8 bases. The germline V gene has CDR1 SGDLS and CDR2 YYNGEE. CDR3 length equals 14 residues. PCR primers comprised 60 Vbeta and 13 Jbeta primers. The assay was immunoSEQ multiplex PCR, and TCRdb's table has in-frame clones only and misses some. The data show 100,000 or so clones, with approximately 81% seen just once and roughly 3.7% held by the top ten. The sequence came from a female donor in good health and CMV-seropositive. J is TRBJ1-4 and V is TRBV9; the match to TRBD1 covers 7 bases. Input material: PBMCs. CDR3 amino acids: CASSVRQGGEKLFF. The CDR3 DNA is TGTGCCAGCAGCGTCCGACAGGGTGGGGAAAAACTGTTTTTT.